This paragraph covers one TCR beta chain sequence. At one end, the junction sequence differs from germline, possibly due to a read error. CDR3 size: 15 residues. Germline V gene lookup returns CDR1 SGHNT and CDR2 YENEEA. The sample comes from a study of control samples from healthy donors and cancer patients. Sequencing used immunoSEQ multiplex PCR; TCRdb keeps in-frame clones, though not all of them. The table includes 35,000 to 50,000 clones, approximately 94% detected once. This sequence was found in a man in his sixties in good health. Sequencing was performed on blood. The chain couples TRBV11-3 to TRBJ2-3; unclear D gene. The CDR3: CASSLEVLSGDTQYF. In nucleotides, the CDR3 is TGTGCCAGCAGCCTAGAGGTCCTATCCGGAGATACGCAGTATTTT.